Below, 21 T cell receptor beta chains from the same sample are listed, as sequenced in a study of T-cell reconstitution after alpha-beta-depleted transplantation in children listed by TCRdb under 2016. In light of the paper, this sample's treatment or condition label describes: allogeneic hematopoietic cell transplantation with graft depleted of TCRalphabeta T cells and CD19 B cells. The library was produced with PCR. The instrument given in TCRdb is Illumina HiSeq 2500. To normalize quantification of the TCRbeta repertoire, the TCR libraries were built with molecular barcoding that relied on unique molecular identifiers. The public reads were quality trimmed at Q25 with fastp and then assembled into clones with MiXCR by TCRdb, keeping productive beta chains. Identical CDR3 protein sequences are pooled into one entry, listed with their most common genes and DNA. This sample gives 900,000 or so distinct CDR3 sequences in total; approximately 15% of them show up just once. The ten largest clones represent approximately 5% of the sample.

This specimen consisted of PBMCs, mostly from graft donor cells, obtained 360 days after TCRalphabeta/CD19-depleted stem cell transplant. Receptor source: a male patient younger than 18 who had a stem cell transplant for acute lymphoblastic leukemia, so the T cells may come from the graft donor.

The chain employs TRBV7-6 and TRBJ2-1; 8 bases are shared with TRBD2. The V segment lost 0 bases and the J segment 4 bases; nucleotides outside the gene matches: 5. Per germline, CDR1 SGHVS and CDR2 FNYEAQ. The CDR3 contains 16 residues. The CDR3 bases are TGTGCCAGCAGCTTAGCGCTGGTAGCGGGGTACAATGAGCAGTTCTTC. It specifies CASSLALVAGYNEQFF.

The rearrangement links TRBV10-3 to TRBJ2-7; no firm D call. V was pared by 6 bases and J by 0 bases, with 6 bases between. From germline, CDR1 is ENHRY and CDR2 SYGVKD. The CDR3 consists of 12 residues. In DNA form, the CDR3 reads TGTGCCATCAGGACTGACTCCTACGAGCAGTACTTC. Residues: CAIRTDSYEQYF.

The chain carries TRBV6-1 and TRBJ1-3; TRBD1 matches 8 bases. CDR1 is MNHNS, CDR2 SASEGT, per germline. This CDR3 spans 13 amino acids. J gave up 7 bases and V 7 bases, and 6 bases lay outside the gene matches. CDR3 nucleotides: TGTGCCAGCACCCAGACAGGGGAGAACACCATATATTTT. This codes for CASTQTGENTIYF.

The J gene is TRBJ1-3, the V gene TRBV7-9, with TRBD1 matching 10 bases. Germline trimming cut 6 bases from V and 0 bases from J; bases unmatched to any gene: 8. Germline assignment: CDR1 SEHNR and CDR2 FQNEAQ (reference sequence). The CDR3 spans 17 residues. As DNA, the CDR3 is TGTGCCAGCAGAACACCGGGACAGGGGAGCTCTGGAAACACCATATATTTT. Translating gives CASRTPGQGSSGNTIYF.

The chain combines TRBV11-1 with TRBJ2-5; 7 bases fit TRBD2. CDR1 is SGHAT, CDR2 FQDESV, per germline (reference sequence). J lost 2 bases, V lost 5 bases, and 8 bases had no gene match. This CDR3 spans 15 amino acids. Here the CDR3 DNA reads TGTGCCAGCAGCCACGGTTGGGGGGGACAAGAGACCCAGTACTTC. Translating gives CASSHGWGGQETQYF.

The chain is built from TRBV7-2 and TRBJ2-1; D assignment may be TRBD1 or TRBD2 (5 bases each). Germline CDR1 reads SGHTA; CDR2 reads FQGNSA. The CDR3 sequence is 13 residues long. Trimming removed 8 bases from V and 13 bases from J, with 21 bases in between. CDR3 in amino acids: CASVFRNRDRQFF. DNA for the CDR3: TGTGCCAGCGTATTTAGAAACCGGGACCGTCAGTTCTTC.

This clonotype has more than one count but fewer than ten. The chain recombines TRBV7-2 with TRBJ2-3; 13 bases map to TRBD2. V trimming: 1 base; J trimming: 9 bases; junction bases outside the gene matches: 4. The CDR3 totals 15 residues. Germline CDR1 and CDR2: SGHTA and FQGNSA. CDR3 bases: TGTGCCAGCAGCTTAGGGGGGACTAGCGGGAACACGCAGTATTTT. Its protein product is CASSLGGTSGNTQYF.

This clonotype was counted only a few times. The chain uses TRBV29-1 and TRBJ2-7; 12 bases fit TRBD1. The germline CDR1 and CDR2 sequences are SQVTM and ANQGSEA. V lost 6 bases to trimming and J lost 2 bases; unmatched junction nucleotides: 17. This CDR3 has 18 residues. The CDR3, as DNA: TGCAGCGTGGTAGGGGAAGATCCGGGACAGGGGGCTACCTACGAGCAGTACTTC. It translates to CSVVGEDPGQGATYEQYF.

The J gene is TRBJ2-7, the V gene TRBV3-1; 10 nucleotides agree with TRBD1. Germline V gene lookup returns CDR1 LGHDT and CDR2 YNNKEL (reference sequence). The CDR3 sequence is 16 residues long. The V gene end was trimmed by 6 bases and the J gene end by 2 bases; junction bases not matched to a gene: 10. The CDR3 loop is CASRLTTGTGAYEQYF. The CDR3 DNA reads as TGTGCCAGCAGACTCACCACCGGGACAGGGGCCTACGAGCAGTACTTC.

The CDR3 reads CASTIGGGEQFF. In DNA form, the CDR3 reads TGCGCCAGCACCATTGGGGGTGGTGAGCAGTTCTTC. The chain joins TRBV5-1 to TRBJ2-1; D possibly uses TRBD1 or TRBD2 (5 bases each). Trimming took off 6 bases at V and 9 bases at J, with 13 bases between the two ends. Germline CDR1 reads SGHRS; CDR2 reads YFSETQ. The CDR3 is 12 residues long.

This chain connects TRBV7-9 to TRBJ1-1, with D possibly being TRBD1 (6 bases). Per germline, CDR1 SEHNR and CDR2 FQNEAQ (reference sequence). V was pared by 2 bases and J by 3 bases, with 16 bases between. The CDR3 loop spans 16 amino acids. CDR3 amino acids: CASSLFVGAGDTEAFF. CDR3 DNA sequence: TGTGCCAGCAGCTTATTCGTGGGGGCTGGTGACACTGAAGCTTTCTTT.

The CDR3 region has the DNA TGTGCCAGCAGCCAAGTTATAGACGGGGAGCTGTTTTTT. It translates to CASSQVIDGELFF. V usage is TRBV3-1 and J usage is TRBJ2-2; D unclear. Trimming removed 1 base at V and 7 bases at J, with 7 bases between. Germline V lookup: CDR1 LGHDT, CDR2 YNNKEL (reference sequence). This CDR3 has 13 amino acids.

This rearrangement joins TRBV5-1 to TRBJ1-1; tentative D call: TRBD1 (6 bases). Germline loops: CDR1 SGHRS, CDR2 YFSETQ. Trimming cost V 3 bases and J 0 bases, with 18 bases left between them. The CDR3 totals 17 residues. In DNA, the CDR3 is TGCGCCAGCAGCTCCCATATGCAGGGGCGCATGAACACTGAAGCTTTCTTT. Translation: CASSSHMQGRMNTEAFF.

This clonotype was observed at least ten times. One end of the junction is discordant with germline, which a read error may explain. The chain is built from TRBV29-1 and TRBJ2-1; possibly TRBD1 for D (7 bases). The germline CDR1 and CDR2 sequences are SQVTM and ANQGSEA. The CDR3 is 11 amino acids. Here the CDR3 DNA reads TGCAGCGTTCCCCCGGGGGCAGGGGGAGCCTTC. It yields the protein CSVPPGAGGAF.

The sample holds many counts of this clonotype. The chain uses TRBV20-1 and TRBJ2-7; 10 positions match TRBD2. Looked up from germline, CDR1 is DFQATT and CDR2 is SNEGSKA (reference sequence). The CDR3 consists of 14 residues. The J segment lost 3 bases and the V segment lost 4 bases, leaving 6 bases of the junction unmatched. CDR3 loop: CSAISGRAIYEQYF. Here the CDR3 DNA reads TGCAGTGCTATAAGCGGGAGGGCCATCTACGAGCAGTACTTC.

The chain uses TRBV5-1 and TRBJ2-2; D not certain. The CDR3 sequence is 14 residues long. Trimming pared 2 bases from V and 2 bases from J, leaving 7 bases between. In germline, CDR1 is SGHRS, CDR2 YFSETQ. The CDR3 region is CASSFCGNTGELFF. Written as DNA, the CDR3 is TGCGCCAGCAGCTTTTGCGGTAACACCGGGGAGCTGTTTTTT.

This clonotype has a handful of counts. This rearrangement joins TRBV7-2 to TRBJ2-7; possibly TRBD1 or TRBD2 for D (6 bases each). Deletions cut 6 bases from V and 0 bases from J, with 15 bases between. The V gene's germline CDR1 is SGHTA and CDR2 FQGNSA. The CDR3 has 15 amino acids. CDR3 in amino acids: CASRPRGAVSYEQYF. CDR3 sequence (DNA): TGTGCCAGCAGACCGAGGGGGGCCGTCTCCTACGAGCAGTACTTC.

This clonotype has just a few counts. This chain connects TRBV29-1 to TRBJ1-1, with no clear D. This CDR3 contains 13 residues. The germline V and J ends were trimmed by 7 bases and 2 bases, with 14 bases remaining between them. CDR1 SQVTM and CDR2 ANQGSEA come from the germline V gene. The CDR3 reads CSAHPPGNTEAFF. The CDR3 region has the DNA TGCAGCGCCCACCCTCCTGGTAACACTGAAGCTTTCTTT.

The chain uses TRBV20-1 and TRBJ2-7; D possibly corresponds to TRBD1 (5 bases). The CDR3 covers 12 residues. Deletions cut 4 bases from V and 2 bases from J, with 9 bases between. Germline V lookup: CDR1 DFQATT, CDR2 SNEGSKA (reference sequence). The CDR3 loop is CSAIPGTYEQYF. CDR3 nucleotide sequence: TGCAGTGCTATCCCAGGGACCTACGAGCAGTACTTC.

The V call is TRBV12-3 or TRBV12-4, the J call TRBJ1-3; a weak D match, TRBD1 (6 bases). This CDR3 has 14 amino acids. With 6 bases removed from V and 3 bases from J, the gap between germline ends came to 12 bases. The CDR3: CASSQQGIGNTIYF. As DNA, the CDR3 is TGTGCCAGCAGCCAACAGGGAATTGGAAACACCATATATTTT.

This clonotype was seen a handful of times. The CDR3 nucleotides are TGTGCCACCAGTGACTGGACAACTGGGGCCAACGTCCTGACTTTC. It yields the protein CATSDWTTGANVLTF. V usage is TRBV24-1 and J usage is TRBJ2-6; D might be TRBD1 (5 bases). CDR1 and CDR2 (germline): KGHDR, SFDVKD. Trimming took off 4 bases at V and 2 bases at J, with 8 bases between the two ends. The CDR3 length is 15 residues.